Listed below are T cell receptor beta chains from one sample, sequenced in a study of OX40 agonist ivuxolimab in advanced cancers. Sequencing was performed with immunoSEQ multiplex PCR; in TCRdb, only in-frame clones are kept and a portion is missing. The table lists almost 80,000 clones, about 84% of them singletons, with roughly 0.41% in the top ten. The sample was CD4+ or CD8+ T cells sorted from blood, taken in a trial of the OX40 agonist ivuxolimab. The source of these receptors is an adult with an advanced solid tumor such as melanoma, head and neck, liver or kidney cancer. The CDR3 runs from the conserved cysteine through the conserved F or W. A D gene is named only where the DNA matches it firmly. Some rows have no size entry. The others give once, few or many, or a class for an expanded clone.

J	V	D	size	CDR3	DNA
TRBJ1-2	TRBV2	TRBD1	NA	CASSGQGIYGYTF	TGTGCCAGCAGTGGACAGGGTATCTATGGCTACACCTTC
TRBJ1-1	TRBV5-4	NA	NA	CASSLAVGDTEAFF	TGTGCCAGCAGCTTGGCCGTCGGAGACACTGAAGCTTTCTTT
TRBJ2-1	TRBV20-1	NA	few	CSGGRPPEQFF	TGCAGCGGGGGCAGGCCCCCTGAGCAGTTCTTC
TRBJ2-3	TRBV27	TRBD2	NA	CASSLLRTSIESTDTQYF	TGTGCCAGCAGTTTATTAAGGACTAGTATCGAGAGCACAGATACGCAGTATTTT
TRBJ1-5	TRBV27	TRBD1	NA	CASNRQGGQPQHF	TGTGCCAGCAACAGACAGGGGGGGCAGCCCCAGCATTTT
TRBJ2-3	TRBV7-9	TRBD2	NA	CASSFIMSEPPGLRATQYF	TGTGCCAGCAGCTTCATTATGTCTGAACCCCCGGGACTAAGGGCTACGCAGTATTTT
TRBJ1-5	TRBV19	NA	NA	CASTLGTGPQHF	TGTGCCAGTACTCTCGGAACGGGGCCCCAGCATTTT
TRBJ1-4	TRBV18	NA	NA	CASSPLGTDNEKLFF	TGTGCCAGCTCACCACTCGGGACGGATAATGAAAAACTGTTTTTT
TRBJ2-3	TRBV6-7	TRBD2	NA	CASSYSSSGGPDTQYF	TGTGCCAGCAGTTACTCGTCTAGCGGGGGGCCAGATACGCAGTATTTT
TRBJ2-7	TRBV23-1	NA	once	CASSQGRGYEQYF	TGCGCCAGCAGTCAGGGTAGGGGCTACGAGCAGTACTTC
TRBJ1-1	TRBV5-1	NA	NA	CASSLATGPNTEAFF	TGCGCCAGCAGCTTGGCTACGGGGCCAAACACTGAAGCTTTCTTT
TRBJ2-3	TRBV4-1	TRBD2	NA	CASSRGLAGGQGTQYF	TGCGCCAGCAGCCGAGGACTAGCGGGGGGCCAGGGGACGCAGTATTTT
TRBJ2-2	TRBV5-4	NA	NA	CASTWGAGNTGELFF	TGTGCCAGCACCTGGGGGGCGGGGAACACCGGGGAGCTGTTTTTT
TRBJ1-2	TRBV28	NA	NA	CASSYGTTTTNYGYTF	TGTGCCAGCAGCTACGGGACGACTACAACTAACTATGGCTACACCTTC
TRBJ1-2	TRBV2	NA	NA	CASRRENANYGYTF	TGTGCCAGCAGGAGGGAAAATGCTAACTATGGCTACACCTTC
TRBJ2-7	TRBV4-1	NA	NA	CASSQDLTANSYEQYF	TGCGCCAGCAGCCAAGATCTGACAGCTAACTCCTACGAGCAGTACTTC
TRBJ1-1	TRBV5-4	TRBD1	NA	CASSSGQQNTEAFF	TGTGCCAGCAGCTCGGGACAGCAGAACACTGAAGCTTTCTTT
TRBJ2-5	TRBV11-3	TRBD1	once	CASSLETGSETQYF	TGTGCCAGCAGCCTCGAGACAGGGTCGGAGACCCAGTACTTC
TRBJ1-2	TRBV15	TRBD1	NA	CATSRDVLQGAWGYTF	TGTGCCACCAGCAGAGACGTATTACAGGGGGCGTGGGGCTACACCTTC
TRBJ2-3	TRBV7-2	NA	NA	CASSLLILSTDTQYF	TGTGCCAGCAGCTTATTGATTCTCAGCACAGATACGCAGTATTTT
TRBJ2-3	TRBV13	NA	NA	CASSFLVGDTVTDTQYF	TGTGCCAGCAGCTTCCTCGTGGGGGATACAGTCACAGATACGCAGTATTTT
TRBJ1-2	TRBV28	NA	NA	CASSPGTGYGYTF	TGTGCCAGCTCCCCCGGGACGGGCTATGGCTACACCTTC
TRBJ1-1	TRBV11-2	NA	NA	CASSSWGTSNTEAFF	TGTGCCAGCAGTTCCTGGGGGACCTCGAACACTGAAGCTTTCTTT
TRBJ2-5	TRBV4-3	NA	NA	CASSQDKVRTETQYF	TGCGCCAGCAGCCAAGATAAGGTTAGGACGGAGACCCAGTACTTC
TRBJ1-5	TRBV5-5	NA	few	CASSLEGHSNQPQHF	TGTGCCAGCAGCTTGGAGGGTCATAGCAATCAGCCCCAGCATTTT
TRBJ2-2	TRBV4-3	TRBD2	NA	CARLAGPGHITGELFF	TGCGCCAGGCTAGCGGGACCGGGCCATATCACCGGGGAGCTGTTTTTT
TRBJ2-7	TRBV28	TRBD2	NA	CASILGGTSGSNEQYF	TGTGCCAGCATTCTAGGGGGGACTAGCGGGAGTAACGAGCAGTACTTC
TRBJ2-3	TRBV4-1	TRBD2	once	CASSHPLAGLTSGQYF	TGCGCCAGCAGCCACCCCCTAGCGGGCCTTACCTCAGGGCAGTATTTT
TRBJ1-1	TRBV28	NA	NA	CASSLNVIAEAFF	TGTGCCAGCAGTTTAAATGTTATCGCTGAAGCTTTCTTT
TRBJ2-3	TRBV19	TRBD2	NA	CASTDASGRATDTQYF	TGTGCCAGTACTGATGCTAGCGGGAGGGCCACAGATACGCAGTATTTT
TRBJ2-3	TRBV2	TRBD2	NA	CASSWGLAGVSTDTQYF	TGTGCCAGCAGTTGGGGACTAGCGGGGGTAAGCACAGATACGCAGTATTTT
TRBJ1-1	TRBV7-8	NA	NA	CASSLTAGNTEAFF	TGTGCCAGCAGCTTAACGGCAGGGAACACTGAAGCTTTCTTT
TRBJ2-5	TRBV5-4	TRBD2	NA	CASSLAERGWTQYF	TGTGCCAGCAGCTTGGCCGAGCGGGGGTGGACCCAGTACTTC
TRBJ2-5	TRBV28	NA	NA	CASSYQIQTQYF	TGTGCCAGCAGTTATCAAATTCAGACCCAGTACTTC
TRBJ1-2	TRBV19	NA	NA	CASSDSGFTGYTF	TGTGCCAGTAGTGACAGCGGTTTCACTGGCTACACCTTC
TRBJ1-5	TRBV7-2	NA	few	CASSPKEDQPQHF	TGTGCCAGCAGCCCCAAGGAGGATCAGCCCCAGCATTTT
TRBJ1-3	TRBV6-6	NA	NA	CASSYGISGNTIYF	TGTGCCAGCAGTTACGGGATCTCTGGAAACACCATATATTTT
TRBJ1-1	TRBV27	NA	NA	CASSRGGLNTEAFF	TGTGCCAGCAGTCGCGGGGGGCTGAACACTGAAGCTTTCTTT
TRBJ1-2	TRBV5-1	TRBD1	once	CASSSGQGDYGYTF	TGCGCCAGCAGCTCCGGACAGGGTGACTATGGCTACACCTTC
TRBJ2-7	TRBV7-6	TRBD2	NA	CASSPLAGGPYEQYF	TGTGCCAGCAGCCCACTAGCGGGAGGGCCCTACGAGCAGTACTTC
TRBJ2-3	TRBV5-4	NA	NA	CASSFVADTQYF	TGTGCCAGCAGCTTTGTTGCAGATACGCAGTATTTT
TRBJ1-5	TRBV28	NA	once	CASREGVLNQPQHF	TGTGCCAGCAGGGAGGGTGTCCTCAATCAGCCCCAGCATTTT
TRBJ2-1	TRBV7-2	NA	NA	CASSLAWGASTYNEQFF	TGTGCCAGCAGCTTAGCGTGGGGGGCGAGCACCTACAATGAGCAGTTCTTC
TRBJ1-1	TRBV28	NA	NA	CASRRSQGGTEAFF	TGTGCCAGCAGGAGGTCACAGGGAGGCACTGAAGCTTTCTTT
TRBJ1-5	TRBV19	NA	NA	CASREHGNQPQHF	TGTGCCAGTAGAGAACACGGCAATCAGCCCCAGCATTTT
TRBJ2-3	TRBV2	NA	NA	CASKVGPSTDTQYF	TGTGCCAGCAAAGTGGGGCCAAGCACAGATACGCAGTATTTT
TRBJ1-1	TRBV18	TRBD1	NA	CASSPIPTGQGIAFF	TGTGCCAGCTCACCAATACCAACTGGACAGGGAATAGCTTTCTTT
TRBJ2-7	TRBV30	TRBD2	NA	CAWSGLAGNEQYF	TGTGCCTGGAGTGGACTAGCGGGGAACGAGCAGTACTTC
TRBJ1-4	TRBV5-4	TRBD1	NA	CASSLRTGKNEKLFF	TGTGCCAGCAGCCTCCGGACAGGGAAAAATGAAAAACTGTTTTTT